This T cell receptor (beta chain) was retrieved from a study of CD8+CD57+ T cells in acquired aplastic anemia. Study-wide background: Sorting CD4+ and CD8+ cells gave DNA averaging approximately 2.9 ug. General study results and limits: Overlapping CD8+ CDR3 repertoires of patients and controls contained roughly 29 shared sequences.

This clonotype was observed at least ten times. The antigen remains undetermined. TCR beta VDJ combinations and CDR3 sequences were profiled from genomic DNA. TCRdb re-called the reads through MiXCR, storing one row per CDR3 protein. The sample lists about 190,000 distinct CDR3 sequences, about 53% occurring once. Between the trimmed V and J ends, which lost 1 base and 0 bases, there was a span of 10 bases. The germline V gene has CDR1 MGHRA and CDR2 YSYEKL. The CDR3 has 16 residues. This receptor was obtained from a human donor in good health, serving as a control. The sequenced sample consisted of sorted CD4+, CD8+, or CD8+CD57+ T cells (not recorded which) from PBMCs. The chain is built from TRBV4-1 and TRBJ2-1; D gene unclear. The CDR3 DNA reads TGCGCCAGCAGCCAAGTTGATCTTATCTCCTACAATGAGCAGTTCTTC. Protein: CASSQVDLISYNEQFF.